This T cell receptor (beta chain) stems from a study of blood T cell repertoires in COVID-19. The data were produced by immunoSEQ multiplex PCR, yet TCRdb's version contains in-frame clones alone and is incomplete. Among 95,000 to 100,000 clones listed, approximately 90% were seen once. J gave up 2 bases and V 1 base, and 12 bases lay outside the gene matches. The CDR3 has 19 residues. The sequence was obtained from a man aged 45-60 years with acute or convalescent COVID-19. The sequenced sample consisted of peripheral blood. This rearrangement joins TRBV23-1 to TRBJ2-7; TRBD1 matches 12 bases. TRBV23-1 is placed among ORFs of uncertain function. The DNA for the CDR3 is TGCGCCAGCAGTCAATGCGCCGGGACAGGGGGCGCAGTTCCCTACGAGCAGTACTTC. Its translation: CASSQCAGTGGAVPYEQYF.